The 7 T cell receptor beta chains below all came from one sample that was sequenced in a study of T cells after yellow fever vaccination. TCRdb independently ran MiXCR on the 5' RACE reads; one entry per CDR3 protein. The sample has about 340,000 distinct CDR3 sequences; about 12% are singletons. The material sequenced was CD4+ T cells sorted from PBMCs, taken 15 days after the yellow fever booster vaccination. Every receptor here comes from a man between 18 and 35 years old who received the YFV17D yellow fever vaccine.

This clonotype was seen a handful of times. The genes are TRBV30 and TRBJ1-5; D unclear. The CDR3 spans 13 residues. The germline V gene has CDR1 GTSNPN and CDR2 SVGIG (reference sequence). Trimming cost V 2 bases and J 3 bases, with 8 bases left between them. In DNA, the CDR3 is TGTGCCTGGAGTACCCGGTCCAATCAGCCCCAGCATTTT. It specifies CAWSTRSNQPQHF.

The chain combines TRBV7-2 with TRBJ2-3; D may be TRBD1 (6 bases). Per the germline V gene, CDR1 is SGHTA and CDR2 is FQGNSA. The V gene lost 8 bases and the J gene lost 10 bases, with 19 bases spanning the gap. The CDR3 covers 13 residues. The CDR3 spells CASGNRDNFPQYF. The CDR3 DNA reads TGTGCCAGCGGCAACCGGGACAACTTCCCGCAGTATTTT.

This clonotype was counted ten times or more. This rearrangement joins TRBV12-3 or TRBV12-4 to TRBJ1-1; D remains ambiguous. The CDR3 is made up of 13 amino acids. V lost 4 bases and J lost 7, with 13 bases in between. CDR3 DNA: TGTGCCAGCAGTTATACATCCGTCCTTGAAGCTTTCTTT. This sequence encodes CASSYTSVLEAFF.

This clonotype was counted ten times or more. V is TRBV27 and J is TRBJ1-4; the D is unclear. V lost 3 bases to trimming and J lost 8 bases, with 16 bases between them. CDR1 is MNHEY, CDR2 SMNVEV, per germline (reference sequence). CDR3 length equals 15 residues. The DNA for the CDR3 is TGTGCCAGCAGTTTTGTCACGGGGATCGGGGAAAAACTGTTTTTT. It codes for CASSFVTGIGEKLFF.

This chain links TRBV7-9 with TRBJ1-2; no reliable D call. In germline, CDR1 is SEHNR, CDR2 FQNEAQ (reference sequence). CDR3 length: 14 residues. V lost 2 bases to trimming and J lost 2 bases, with 9 bases between them. The CDR3 is CASSLQGGNYGYTF. Here the CDR3 DNA reads TGTGCCAGCAGCTTACAAGGAGGGAACTATGGCTACACCTTC.

This clonotype was counted at least ten times. The chain couples TRBV29-1 to TRBJ2-5, with TRBD2 identical over 11 bases. The length of the CDR3 is 14 residues. Trimming cost V 2 bases and J 5 bases; bases outside gene matches: 4. The germline CDR1 and CDR2 sequences are SQVTM and ANQGSEA. Written as DNA, the CDR3 is TGCAGCGTTGAAAGCGCTAGCGGGGGGGAGACCCAGTACTTC. Translated, it gives CSVESASGGETQYF.

This clonotype was recorded at least ten times. The V gene is TRBV7-2, the J gene TRBJ2-5, with D hard to call. From germline, CDR1 is SGHTA and CDR2 FQGNSA. With 3 bases removed from V and 1 base from J, the gap between germline ends came to 6 bases. This CDR3 is 13 amino acids long. The CDR3 reads CASSFSSQETQYF. The CDR3 DNA reads as TGTGCCAGCAGCTTCTCGAGCCAAGAGACCCAGTACTTC.